The clone carrying this TCR beta chain came up many times. This sample is drawn from a study of blood T cell repertoires in COVID-19. Study-level background: COVID-19 samples, acute and convalescent, were from the United States, Italy and Spain.

Only in-frame clones appear in the TCRdb table, and some are missing; sequencing was by immunoSEQ multiplex PCR. Of approximately 250,000 clones listed, around 84% were seen once; the top ten hold under 4.5%. The CDR3 sequence is 13 residues long. V lost 6 bases and J 6 bases, leaving 11 bases between the germline ends. Germline CDR1 reads SNHLY; CDR2 reads FYNNEI. The chain uses TRBV2 and TRBJ2-2, with D possibly matching TRBD2 (5 bases). The sequencing input was PBMCs or T cells enriched from blood (not recorded which). The clonotype was recovered from a man between 25 and 39 years old with acute COVID-19. The CDR3 loop reads CASSPEGAGELFF. CDR3 DNA sequence: TGTGCCAGCAGCCCTGAGGGCGCCGGGGAGCTGTTTTTT.